Each of the 22 T cell receptor beta chains below was sequenced from the same sample in a study of T-cell memory formation after mild COVID-19. TCRdb analysed the 5' RACE reads with MiXCR anew, one entry per CDR3 protein. The profile shows about 430,000 distinct CDR3 sequences, about 24% of them singletons. The sequenced sample was PBMCs or a T cell subset sorted from them (not recorded which). All receptors come from an adult woman who had mild COVID-19 (a few samples of this study predate the infection). Cell type and time point are not known.

Only a few counts were recorded for this clonotype. V and J are TRBV15 and TRBJ1-1, with D perhaps matching TRBD1 (6 bases). This CDR3 is 14 amino acids long. Germline loops: CDR1 LNHNV, CDR2 YYDKDF (reference sequence). The V gene lost 0 bases and the J gene lost 4 bases, with 9 bases spanning the gap. This chain's CDR3 is CATSRDQGFTEAFF. CDR3 nucleotides: TGTGCCACCAGCAGAGATCAGGGGTTCACTGAAGCTTTCTTT.

This clonotype was counted between two and nine times. Compared with germline, one end of the junction differs, possibly owing to a read error. This chain uses TRBV12-3 or TRBV12-4 with TRBJ1-5, with a tentative D call TRBD1 (5 bases). This CDR3 is 13 amino acids long. This CDR3 is CAISGGFRQPQHF. The CDR3 bases are TGTGCCATCAGTGGGGGGTTTAGGCAGCCCCAGCATTTT.

The rearrangement links TRBV7-8 to TRBJ2-5; 9 bases match TRBD2. Losses at the gene ends were 3 bases for V and 4 bases for J; bases not matched to a gene: 6. Germline assignment: CDR1 SGHVS and CDR2 FQNEAQ. This CDR3 region has 15 residues. The chain's CDR3 is CASSFGGRAGETQYF. CDR3 DNA sequence: TGTGCCAGCAGCTTTGGCGGGAGGGCGGGAGAGACCCAGTACTTC.

J is TRBJ1-2 and V is TRBV7-2; D call uncertain. The V end was cut by 6 bases, the J end by 3 bases, with 11 bases between. This CDR3 comprises 13 residues. Germline V CDR1 and CDR2: SGHTA, FQGNSA. CDR3 sequence (DNA): TGTGCCAGCAGTCTAGAGATATACTATGGCTACACCTTC. Residues: CASSLEIYYGYTF.

Only a few counts were recorded for this clonotype. The genes are TRBV29-1 and TRBJ2-5; no reliable D call. This CDR3 has 13 residues. Germline loops: CDR1 SQVTM, CDR2 ANQGSEA. Trimming removed 8 bases from V and 2 bases from J, with 15 bases in between. Written as DNA, the CDR3 is TGCAGCCTTGCCCCATTACAGCAAGAGACCCAGTACTTC. Translated: CSLAPLQQETQYF.

The chain carries TRBV6-2 or TRBV6-3 and TRBJ2-5; 7 positions agree with TRBD1. The V gene's germline CDR1 is MNHEY and CDR2 SVGEGT. V trimming: 2 bases; J trimming: 5 bases; junction bases outside the gene matches: 5. The CDR3 has 14 amino acids. CDR3 protein: CASSYDRRGETQYF. The CDR3 bases are TGTGCCAGCAGTTACGATCGCAGGGGGGAGACCCAGTACTTC.

The chain employs TRBV20-1 and TRBJ2-5, with D maybe TRBD1 (5 bases). V shed 2 bases and J shed 2 bases, with 15 bases lying between them. Germline-derived CDR1 and CDR2 are DFQATT and SNEGSKA (reference sequence). The CDR3 sequence is 15 residues long. In nucleotides, the CDR3 is TGCAGTGCTAGATCATACCAGGGCTTACAAGAGACCCAGTACTTC. Protein: CSARSYQGLQETQYF.

The V call is TRBV11-2, the J call TRBJ1-1, with TRBD1 matching over 10 bases. The CDR3 runs 15 residues. Germline CDR1 and CDR2: SGHAT and FQNNGV. J was trimmed by 3 bases and V by 5 bases; bases with no gene match: 6. The DNA of the CDR3 is TGTGCCAGCAGCCCCCGACAGGGGGCCCACACTGAAGCTTTCTTT. Amino acid sequence: CASSPRQGAHTEAFF.

This chain connects TRBV12-3 or TRBV12-4 to TRBJ2-5; TRBD1 matches 7 bases. CDR3 length: 13 residues. With 4 bases clipped from V and 5 bases from J, the junction kept 4 bases outside the gene matches. In DNA form, the CDR3 reads TGTGCCAGCAGTTCGGACAGGACGGAGACCCAGTACTTC. This codes for CASSSDRTETQYF.

The chain recombines TRBV20-1 with TRBJ2-7; the match to TRBD2 covers 9 bases. The CDR3 has 14 residues. V trimming: 4 bases; J trimming: 6 bases; junction bases outside the gene matches: 10. Germline V CDR1 and CDR2: DFQATT, SNEGSKA (reference sequence). CDR3 protein: CSATYPGLASEQYF. For the CDR3, the DNA is TGCAGTGCTACCTATCCGGGACTAGCTTCCGAGCAGTACTTC.

This chain links TRBV11-1 with TRBJ1-1, with 9 bases aligning to TRBD1. This CDR3 comprises 14 residues. The junction had 6 bases not matched to a gene; V was cut back by 3 bases and J by 7 bases. Germline CDR1 and CDR2: SGHAT and FQDESV (reference sequence). DNA for the CDR3: TGTGCCAGCAGCTTGGGACAGGGCGGAGTTGAAGCTTTCTTT. Translated, it gives CASSLGQGGVEAFF.

This clonotype was counted between two and nine times. This sequence joins TRBV29-1 and TRBJ2-7; D unresolved. Germline-derived CDR1 and CDR2 are SQVTM and ANQGSEA. CDR3 size: 13 residues. V lost 2 bases and J 0 bases, leaving 8 bases between the germline ends. The CDR3 nucleotides read TGCAGCGTTGAATTGTCAGCCTCCTACGAGCAGTACTTC. Residues: CSVELSASYEQYF.

A few counts support this clonotype. J is TRBJ1-4 and V is TRBV12-3 or TRBV12-4; TRBD1 matches at 10 bases. The CDR3 extends over 18 amino acids. V gave up 2 bases and J gave up 2 bases; unmatched junction bases: 8. CDR3 DNA sequence: TGTGCCAGCAGTTTACCCCTCGGGACAGGGGTGACTAATGAAAAACTGTTTTTT. Protein sequence: CASSLPLGTGVTNEKLFF.

As to this clonotype: This may come from a read error, since a much larger clone is one base off. This chain connects TRBV4-2 to TRBJ2-7; perhaps TRBD1 as D (7 bases). Trimming left V 4 bases short and J 13 bases short, with 20 bases between. In germline, CDR1 is LGHNA, CDR2 YNFKEQ. CDR3 length equals 13 residues. CDR3 region: CASSPNHAGGLYF. The CDR3 DNA follows: TGTGCCAGCAGCCCGAACCATGCAGGGGGGCTCTACTTC.

CDR3 nucleotides: TGCAGTGCTATTCCCGGGGCACGATACAATGAGCAGTTCTTC. Translating gives CSAIPGARYNEQFF. This sequence joins TRBV20-1 and TRBJ2-1; either TRBD1 or TRBD2 may fit D (5 bases each). The CDR3 loop spans 14 amino acids. Trimming removed 4 bases at V and 4 bases at J, with 14 bases between. Germline CDR1 is DFQATT and CDR2 is SNEGSKA (reference sequence).

This clonotype was recorded a few times. This chain joins TRBV15 and TRBJ2-2, with D perhaps TRBD2 (5 bases). The V and J ends lost 1 base and 2 bases respectively, with 11 bases between them. Germline V lookup: CDR1 LNHNV, CDR2 YYDKDF (reference sequence). The CDR3 extends over 16 amino acids. The CDR3 coding sequence is TGTGCCACCAGCAGAGGAGGACGGGGTAACACCGGGGAGCTGTTTTTT. Protein: CATSRGGRGNTGELFF. The whole variable domain, filled in from reference TRBV15 and TRBJ2-2, reads DAMVIQNPRYQVTQFGKPVTLSCSQTLNHNVMYWYQQKSSQAPKLLFHYYDKDFNNEADTPDNFQSRRPNTSFCFLDIRSPGLGDTAMYLCATSRGGRGNTGELFFGEGSRLTVL.

This clonotype was detected only a few times. J is TRBJ1-5 and V is TRBV3-1, with D perhaps TRBD1 (5 bases). Germline CDR1 reads LGHDT; CDR2 reads YNNKEL (reference sequence). V shed 3 bases and J shed 0 bases, with 9 bases lying between them. The CDR3 has 15 amino acids. The CDR3 DNA sequence: TGTGCCAGCAGCCAGGGACGGAGTAGCAATCAGCCCCAGCATTTT. This codes for CASSQGRSSNQPQHF.

V usage is TRBV19 and J usage is TRBJ1-2; D not resolved. Trimming left V 3 bases short and J 7 bases short, with 15 bases between. Germline values: CDR1 LNHDA, CDR2 SQIVND (reference sequence). The CDR3 consists of 14 residues. This chain's CDR3 is CASSIPSGGGGYTF. CDR3 nucleotides: TGTGCCAGTAGTATCCCATCAGGCGGTGGTGGCTACACCTTC.

The genes are TRBV12-3 or TRBV12-4 and TRBJ2-5; 8 bases fit TRBD1. This CDR3 has 14 residues. With V trimmed by 6 bases and J by 2 bases, 5 bases remained unmatched. The DNA for the CDR3 is TGTGCCAGCAGCCGACAGGGGACTCAAGAGACCCAGTACTTC. Translating it yields CASSRQGTQETQYF.

This clonotype was recorded a few times. The genes are TRBV24-1 and TRBJ2-2; D is unresolved. Germline values: CDR1 KGHDR, CDR2 SFDVKD. With 12 bases removed from V and 0 bases from J, the gap between germline ends came to 10 bases. This CDR3 spans 13 amino acids. CDR3 DNA sequence: TGTGCCTTAGGGCACCCGAACACCGGGGAGCTGTTTTTT. It yields the protein CALGHPNTGELFF.

This clonotype has more than one count but fewer than ten. The V gene is TRBV29-1, the J gene TRBJ2-3, with 9 bases identical to TRBD1. The CDR3 loop spans 13 amino acids. V lost 5 bases, J lost 4 bases, and 4 bases stayed unmatched. Germline V gives CDR1 SQVTM, CDR2 ANQGSEA. In nucleotides, the CDR3 is TGCAGCGTTTTACAGGGGGCCGCAGATACGCAGTATTTT. It yields the protein CSVLQGAADTQYF.

This clonotype was found a few times. The chain is built from TRBV20-1 and TRBJ2-1, with D possibly being TRBD1 (5 bases). Germline-derived CDR1 and CDR2 are DFQATT and SNEGSKA (reference sequence). This CDR3 has 11 residues. V lost 3 bases and J lost 10, with 10 bases in between. CDR3 region: CSARGPVEQFF. The CDR3 bases are TGCAGTGCTAGGGGGCCTGTAGAGCAGTTCTTC.